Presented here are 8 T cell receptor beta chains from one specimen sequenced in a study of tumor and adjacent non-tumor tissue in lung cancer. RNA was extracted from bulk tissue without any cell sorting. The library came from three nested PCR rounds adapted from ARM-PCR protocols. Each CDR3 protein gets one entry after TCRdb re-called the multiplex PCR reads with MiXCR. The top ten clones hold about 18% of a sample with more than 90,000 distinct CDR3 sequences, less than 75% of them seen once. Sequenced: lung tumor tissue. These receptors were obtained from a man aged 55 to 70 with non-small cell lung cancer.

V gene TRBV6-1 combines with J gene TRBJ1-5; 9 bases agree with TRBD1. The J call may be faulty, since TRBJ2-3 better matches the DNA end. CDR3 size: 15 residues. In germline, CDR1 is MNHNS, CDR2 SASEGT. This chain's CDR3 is CASSAQGASNQPQYF. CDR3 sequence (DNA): TGTGCCAGCAGTGCACAGGGGGCGAGCAATCAGCCCCAGTATTTT.

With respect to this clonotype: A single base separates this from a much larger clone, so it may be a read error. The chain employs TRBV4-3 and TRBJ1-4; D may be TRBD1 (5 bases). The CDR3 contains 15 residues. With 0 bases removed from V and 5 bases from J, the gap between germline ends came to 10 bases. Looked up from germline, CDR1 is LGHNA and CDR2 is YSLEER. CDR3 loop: CASSQDLRVNEKLFF. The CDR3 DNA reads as TGCGCCAGCAGCCAAGATCTCAGGGTGAATGAAAAACTGTTTTTT.

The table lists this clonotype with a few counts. The CDR3 reads CASSGRGAVGELFF. The CDR3 DNA follows: TGTGCCAGCAGTGGACGAGGGGCCGTCGGGGAGCTGTTTTTT. This chain joins TRBV2 and TRBJ2-2; D may match TRBD1 or TRBD2 (5 bases each). The CDR3 loop spans 14 amino acids. V lost 4 bases to trimming and J lost 7 bases, with 13 bases between them. The germline V gene encodes CDR1 SNHLY and CDR2 FYNNEI.

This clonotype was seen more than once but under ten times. CDR3 amino acids: CASSIGHDLVAKNIQYF. For the CDR3, the DNA is TGTGCCAGTAGTATAGGACATGATCTAGTAGCCAAAAACATTCAGTACTTC. This rearrangement joins TRBV19 to TRBJ2-4; D not certain. The V and J ends lost 1 base and 0 bases respectively, with 13 bases between them. Germline-derived CDR1 and CDR2 are LNHDA and SQIVND (reference sequence). The CDR3 extends over 17 amino acids.

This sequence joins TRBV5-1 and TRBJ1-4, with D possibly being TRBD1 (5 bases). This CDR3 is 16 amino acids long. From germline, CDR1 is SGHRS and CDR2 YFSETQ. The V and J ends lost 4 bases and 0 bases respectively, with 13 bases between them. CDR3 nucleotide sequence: TGCGCCAGCAGCATGGGGACTCTTGCAACTAATGAAAAACTGTTTTTT. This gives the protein CASSMGTLATNEKLFF. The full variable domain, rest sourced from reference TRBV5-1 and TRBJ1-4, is KAGVTQTPRYLIKTRGQQVTLSCSPISGHRSVSWYQQTPGQGLQFLFEYFSETQRNKGNFPGRFSGRQFSNSRSEMNVSTLELGDSALYLCASSMGTLATNEKLFFGSGTQLSVL.

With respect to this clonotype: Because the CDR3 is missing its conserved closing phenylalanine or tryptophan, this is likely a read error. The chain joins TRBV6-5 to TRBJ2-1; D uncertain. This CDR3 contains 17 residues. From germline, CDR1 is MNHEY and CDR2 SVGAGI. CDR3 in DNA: TGTGCCAGAAGTTTCTCTCCTCGAGGTAGCTCCTACAATGAGCAGTTCTTA. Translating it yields CARSFSPRGSSYNEQFL.

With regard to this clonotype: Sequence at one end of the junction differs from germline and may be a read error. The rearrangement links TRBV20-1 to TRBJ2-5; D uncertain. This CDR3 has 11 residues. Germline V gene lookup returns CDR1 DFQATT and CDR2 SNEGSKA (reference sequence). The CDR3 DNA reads TGCGGTGCTAGAAGTGGCGAGACCCAGTACTTC. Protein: CGARSGETQYF.

The DNA for the CDR3 is TGTGCCACCGGACAGGGCACGGGCGGGGAGCTGTTTTTT. Its translation is CATGQGTGGELFF. This rearrangement joins TRBV10-3 to TRBJ2-2; 8 positions agree with TRBD1. The CDR3 extends over 13 amino acids. J gave up 7 bases and V 10 bases, and 8 bases lay outside the gene matches. Germline V lookup: CDR1 ENHRY, CDR2 SYGVKD.